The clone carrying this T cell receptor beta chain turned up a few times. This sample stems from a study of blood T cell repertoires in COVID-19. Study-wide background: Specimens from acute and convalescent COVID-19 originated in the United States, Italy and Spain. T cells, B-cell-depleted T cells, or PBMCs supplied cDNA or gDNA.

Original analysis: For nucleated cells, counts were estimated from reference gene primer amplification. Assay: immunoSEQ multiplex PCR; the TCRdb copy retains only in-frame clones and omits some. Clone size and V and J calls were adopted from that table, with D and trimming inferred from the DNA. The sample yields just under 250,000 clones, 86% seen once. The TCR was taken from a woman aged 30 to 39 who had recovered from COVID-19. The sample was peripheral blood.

The CDR3 coding sequence is TGTGCCAGTAGTGCGGGACAGGACCGCTACGAGCAGTACTTC. This translates into CASSAGQDRYEQYF. The rearrangement uses TRBV19 and TRBJ2-7; 8 bases fit TRBD1. V dropped 5 bases and J dropped 3; count of bases not matched to a gene: 6. This CDR3 is 14 amino acids long. Germline CDR1 reads LNHDA; CDR2 reads SQIVND (reference sequence).